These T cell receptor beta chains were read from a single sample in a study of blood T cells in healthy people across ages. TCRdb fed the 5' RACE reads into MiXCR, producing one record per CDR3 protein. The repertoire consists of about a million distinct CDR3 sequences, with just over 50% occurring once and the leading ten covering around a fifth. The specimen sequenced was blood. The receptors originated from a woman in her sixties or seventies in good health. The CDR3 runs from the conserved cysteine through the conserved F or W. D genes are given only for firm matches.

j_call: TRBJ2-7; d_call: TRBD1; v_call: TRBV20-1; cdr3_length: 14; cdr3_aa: CSPNPGTGTYEQYF
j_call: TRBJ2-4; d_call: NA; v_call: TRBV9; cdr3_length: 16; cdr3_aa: CASSVGWATNLNIQYF
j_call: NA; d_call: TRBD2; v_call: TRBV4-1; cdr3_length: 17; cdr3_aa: CASSQGRTSGRMYEQYF
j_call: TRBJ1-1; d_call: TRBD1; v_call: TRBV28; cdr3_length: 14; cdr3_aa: CASRKGTGGNEAFF
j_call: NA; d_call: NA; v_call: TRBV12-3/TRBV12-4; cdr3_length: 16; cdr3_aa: CASSPPRRATLYEQYF
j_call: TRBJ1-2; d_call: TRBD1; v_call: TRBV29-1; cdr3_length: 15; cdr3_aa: CSAFGTGGAGYGYTF
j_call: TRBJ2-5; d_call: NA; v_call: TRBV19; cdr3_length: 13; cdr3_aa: CASSTTELGTQYF
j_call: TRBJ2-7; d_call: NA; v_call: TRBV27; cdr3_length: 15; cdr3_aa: CASPLQALRGYEQYF
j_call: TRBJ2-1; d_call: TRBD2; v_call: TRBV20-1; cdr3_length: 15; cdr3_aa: CSAPLAGGGGNEQFF
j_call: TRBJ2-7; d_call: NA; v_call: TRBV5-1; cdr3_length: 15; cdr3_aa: CASSLEWAGFWEQYF
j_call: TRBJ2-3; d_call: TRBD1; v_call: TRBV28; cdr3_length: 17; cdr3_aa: CASSQNQGASSTDTQYF
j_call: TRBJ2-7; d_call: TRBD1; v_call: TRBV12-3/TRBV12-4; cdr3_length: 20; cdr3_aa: CASSLGGRQGRGGISYEQYF
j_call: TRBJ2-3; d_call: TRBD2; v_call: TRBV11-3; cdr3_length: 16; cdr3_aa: CASSPGLAGVMDTQYF
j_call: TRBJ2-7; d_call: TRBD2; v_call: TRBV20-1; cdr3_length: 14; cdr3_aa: CSASPSGRVYEQYF
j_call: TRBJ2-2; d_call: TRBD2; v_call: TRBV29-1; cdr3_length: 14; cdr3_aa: CNAGGAGNTGELFF
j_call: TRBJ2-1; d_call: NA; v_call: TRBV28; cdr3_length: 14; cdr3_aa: CASSPADSYNEQFF
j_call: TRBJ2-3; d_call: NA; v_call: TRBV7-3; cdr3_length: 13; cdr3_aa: CASSLKSGDTQYF
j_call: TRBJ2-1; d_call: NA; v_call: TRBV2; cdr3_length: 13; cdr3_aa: CASKASPRNEQFF
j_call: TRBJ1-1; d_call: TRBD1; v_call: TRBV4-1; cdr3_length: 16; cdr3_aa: CASSLTPGGADTEAFF
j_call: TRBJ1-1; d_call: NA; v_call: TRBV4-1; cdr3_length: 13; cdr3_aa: CASSLHENTEAFF
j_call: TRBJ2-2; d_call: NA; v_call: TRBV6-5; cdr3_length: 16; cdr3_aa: CASSYWGTGNTGELFF
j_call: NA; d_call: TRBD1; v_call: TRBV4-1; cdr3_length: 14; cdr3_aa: CASSHSTQGDEQYF
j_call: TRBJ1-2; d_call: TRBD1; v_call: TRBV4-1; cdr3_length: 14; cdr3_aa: CASSQRTGHDGYTF
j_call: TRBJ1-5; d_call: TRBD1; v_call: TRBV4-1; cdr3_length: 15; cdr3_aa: CASSQEDRTNQPQHF
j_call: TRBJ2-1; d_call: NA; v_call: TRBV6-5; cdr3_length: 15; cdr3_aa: CASRITPGSYNEQFF
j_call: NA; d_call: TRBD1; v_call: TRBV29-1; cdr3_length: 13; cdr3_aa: CSVVEQGGDEQYF
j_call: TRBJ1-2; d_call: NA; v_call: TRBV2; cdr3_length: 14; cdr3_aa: CATREAGVNYGYTF
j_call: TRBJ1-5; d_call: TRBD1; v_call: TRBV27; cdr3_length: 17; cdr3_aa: CASSQDRGLGSNQPQHF
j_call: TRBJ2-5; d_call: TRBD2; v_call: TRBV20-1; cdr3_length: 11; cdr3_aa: CSRGRRETQYF
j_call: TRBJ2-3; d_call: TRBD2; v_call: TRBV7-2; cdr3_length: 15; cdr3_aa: CVSSWSGIRTDTQYF
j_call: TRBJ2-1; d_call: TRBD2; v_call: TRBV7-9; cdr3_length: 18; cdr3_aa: CASSHDTSGRRSYNEQFF
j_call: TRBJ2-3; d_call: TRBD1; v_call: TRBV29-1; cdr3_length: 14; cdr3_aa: CSVVTGYVGDTQYF
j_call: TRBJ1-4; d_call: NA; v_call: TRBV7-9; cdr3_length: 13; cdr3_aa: CASSPAAGEKLFF
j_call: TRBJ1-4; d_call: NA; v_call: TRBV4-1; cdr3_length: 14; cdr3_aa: CASSQAQLNEKLFF
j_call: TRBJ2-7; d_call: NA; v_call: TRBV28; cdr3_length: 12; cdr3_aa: CATRGDRYEQYF
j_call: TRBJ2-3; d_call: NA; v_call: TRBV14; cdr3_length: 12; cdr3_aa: CASSHGADTQYF
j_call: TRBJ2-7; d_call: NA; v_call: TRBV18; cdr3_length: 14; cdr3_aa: CASSPPVRKEAQYF
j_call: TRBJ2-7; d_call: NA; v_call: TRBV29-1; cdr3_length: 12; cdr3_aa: CSVEPSRGEQYF
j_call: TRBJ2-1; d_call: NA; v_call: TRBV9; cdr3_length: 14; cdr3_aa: CASSVISGHNEQFF
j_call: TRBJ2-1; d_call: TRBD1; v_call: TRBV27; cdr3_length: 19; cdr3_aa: CASSKDPDRGGFGRNEQFF
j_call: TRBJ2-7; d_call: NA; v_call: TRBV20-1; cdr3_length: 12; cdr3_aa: CSANRVYYEQYF
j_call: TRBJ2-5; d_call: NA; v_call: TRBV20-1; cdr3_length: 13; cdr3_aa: CSALSRSQETQYF
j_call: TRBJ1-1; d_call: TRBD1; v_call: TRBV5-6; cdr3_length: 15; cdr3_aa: CASSSGTGRGTEAFF
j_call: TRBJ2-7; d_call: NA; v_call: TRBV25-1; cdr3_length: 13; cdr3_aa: CASVGFPRYEQYF